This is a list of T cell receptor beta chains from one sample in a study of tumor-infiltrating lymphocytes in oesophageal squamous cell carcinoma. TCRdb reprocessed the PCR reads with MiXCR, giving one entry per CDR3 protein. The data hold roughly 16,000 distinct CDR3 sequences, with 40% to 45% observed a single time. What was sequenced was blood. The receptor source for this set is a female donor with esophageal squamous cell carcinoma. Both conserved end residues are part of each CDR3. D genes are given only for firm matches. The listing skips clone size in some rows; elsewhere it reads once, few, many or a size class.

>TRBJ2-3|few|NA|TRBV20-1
CSAIGGNQFTDTQYF
TGCAGTGCTATAGGTGGGAACCAGTTCACAGATACGCAGTATTTT
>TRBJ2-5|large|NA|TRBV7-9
CASSYPDGTRDQYF
TGTGCCAGCAGCTACCCGGACGGGACGAGAGACCAGTACTTC
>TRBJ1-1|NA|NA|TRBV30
CAWSDRLDTEAFF
TGTGCCTGGAGTGACAGGTTAGATACTGAAGCTTTCTTT
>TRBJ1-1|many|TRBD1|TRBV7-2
CASRRTGGTEAFF
TGTGCCAGCAGACGGACAGGGGGGACTGAAGCTTTCTTT
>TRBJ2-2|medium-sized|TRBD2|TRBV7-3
CASSPGLAGAHPNTGELFF
TGTGCCAGCAGCCCGGGACTAGCGGGGGCCCACCCGAACACCGGGGAGCTGTTTTTT
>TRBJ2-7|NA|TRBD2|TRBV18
CASSPGFGLGRGGEQYF
TGTGCCAGCTCACCGGGCTTCGGACTAGGGCGTGGGGGGGAGCAGTACTTC
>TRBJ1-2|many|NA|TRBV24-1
CATSDFDRIGGYTF
TGTGCCACCAGTGACTTTGACAGGATCGGCGGCTACACCTTC
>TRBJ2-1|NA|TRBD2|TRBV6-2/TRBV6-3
CASSYSSSGYNEQFF
TGTGCCAGCAGTTACTCTTCTAGCGGGTACAATGAGCAGTTCTTC
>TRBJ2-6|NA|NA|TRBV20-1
CSAWAPGANVLTF
TGCAGTGCTTGGGCCCCTGGGGCCAACGTCCTGACTTTC
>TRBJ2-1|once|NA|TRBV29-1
CSVESGHTSYNEQFF
TGCAGCGTTGAGTCGGGCCATACCTCCTACAATGAGCAGTTCTTC
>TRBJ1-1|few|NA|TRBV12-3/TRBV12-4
CASSPKVSEAFF
TGTGCCAGCAGCCCCAAGGTGTCTGAAGCTTTCTTT
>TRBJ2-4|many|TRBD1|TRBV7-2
CASSSAPGQGYNEQYF
TGTGCCAGCAGCTCCGCCCCGGGACAGGGGTACAATGAGCAGTACTTC
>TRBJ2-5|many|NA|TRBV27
CASSLSTGNEQYF
TGTGCCAGCAGTTTATCTACGGGCAATGAGCAGTACTTC
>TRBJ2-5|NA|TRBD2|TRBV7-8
CASSARLAGGRETQYF
TGTGCCAGCAGCGCCCGACTAGCGGGGGGGCGAGAGACCCAGTACTTC
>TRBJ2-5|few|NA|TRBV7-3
CASSLFGGSQETQYF
TGTGCCAGCAGCTTATTCGGTGGCTCCCAAGAGACCCAGTACTTC
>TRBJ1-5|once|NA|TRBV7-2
CASSLGSLGASNQPQHF
TGTGCCAGCAGCTTAGGTTCGTTGGGGGCTAGCAATCAGCCCCAGCATTTT
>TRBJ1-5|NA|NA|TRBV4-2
CASSQRDGDSNQPQHF
TGTGCCAGCAGCCAACGTGACGGAGATAGCAATCAGCCCCAGCATTTT
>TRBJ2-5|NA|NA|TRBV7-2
CASSQPPGLGEETQYF
TGTGCCAGCAGTCAACCCCCGGGGTTAGGAGAGGAGACCCAGTACTTC
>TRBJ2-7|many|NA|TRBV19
CASSIGGGGLDSYEQYF
TGTGCCAGTAGTATCGGAGGGGGGGGGCTGGATTCATACGAGCAGTACTTC
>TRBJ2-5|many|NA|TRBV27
CASSFLGNGVQETQYF
TGTGCCAGCAGTTTTTTGGGGAATGGAGTTCAAGAGACCCAGTACTTC
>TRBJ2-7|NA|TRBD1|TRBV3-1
CASSRGTGGSPLHF
TGTGCCAGCAGCCGCGGGACAGGAGGTTCACCCCTCCACTTC
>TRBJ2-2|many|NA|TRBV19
CASSMQGKGELFF
TGTGCCAGTAGTATGCAGGGGAAAGGAGAGCTGTTTTTT
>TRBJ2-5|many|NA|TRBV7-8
CASSFTETQYF
TGTGCCAGCAGCTTTACAGAGACCCAGTACTTC
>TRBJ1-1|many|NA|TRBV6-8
CASSYSRYSKIRGTEAFF
TGTGCCAGCAGTTACTCGAGATATTCTAAGATCCGAGGCACTGAAGCTTTCTTT